The source of this T cell receptor beta chain is a study of Siglec-9 on CD8 T cells in melanoma. Germline-derived CDR1 and CDR2 are LNHDA and SQIVND (reference sequence). The CDR3 has 13 residues. The germline V and J ends were trimmed by 7 bases and 10 bases, with 14 bases remaining between them. Sequencing was performed with immunoSEQ multiplex PCR; in TCRdb, only in-frame clones are kept and a portion is missing. The sample has over 30,000 clones, 80% to 85% seen once. The J gene is TRBJ1-6, the V gene TRBV19; no clear D gene. This receptor was taken from a human donor in good health. Source material: Siglec-9- CD8+ T cells sorted from blood. The CDR3 bases are TGTGCCAGTAACGAAGGCGGTGGATCACCCCTCCACTTT. This translates into CASNEGGGSPLHF.